The table lists the clone carrying this T cell receptor (beta chain) with many counts. As yet, its antigen is unknown. This record comes from a study of CD8 T cells in ankylosing spondylitis. TCRdb re-derived calls from the 5' RACE reads in MiXCR, one entry per CDR3 protein. The top ten clones hold approximately 0.5% of a sample with more than 650,000 distinct CDR3 sequences, 10% to 15% of them seen once. The study's findings and limits: What seemed typical of ankylosing spondylitis blood was a TCR beta motif built from eight highly homologous variants. Certain motif variants had earlier been reported in reactive arthritis synovial fluid and blood.

CDR3 length: 15 residues. The junction had 8 bases not matched to a gene; V was cut back by 4 bases and J by 9 bases. Per germline, CDR1 SEHNR and CDR2 FQNEAQ (reference sequence). Sequenced material: blood, either unsorted or a sorted T cell fraction (not recorded which). The sequence came from a male donor with ankylosing spondylitis. The chain recombines TRBV7-9 with TRBJ1-6; TRBD1 matches 8 bases. The CDR3 nucleotides are TGTGCCAGCAGCTCCCTCTCAGGGGGCGGTTCACCCCTCCACTTT. It translates to CASSSLSGGGSPLHF.